The present T cell receptor (beta chain) was sequenced within a study of response to subunit inactivated influenza vaccine. One entry per CDR3 protein results from TCRdb running MiXCR on the RT-PCR reads. The sample yields 530,000 or so distinct CDR3 sequences, about 25% seen once. V shed 5 bases, J shed 6 bases, and the junction held 4 bases outside the gene matches. This CDR3 spans 15 amino acids. Germline-derived CDR1 and CDR2 are MNHNS and SASEGT. This receptor was identified in a man aged 50 to 60 who received an inactivated influenza vaccine. This sample comprised CD4+ T cells sorted from PBMCs, obtained roughly 5 days after vaccination. The rearrangement links TRBV6-1 to TRBJ2-1, with 13 nucleotides matching TRBD2. The chain's CDR3 is CASSPGLAGTNEQFF. The CDR3 DNA reads TGTGCCAGCAGTCCGGGACTAGCGGGGACCAATGAGCAGTTCTTC.